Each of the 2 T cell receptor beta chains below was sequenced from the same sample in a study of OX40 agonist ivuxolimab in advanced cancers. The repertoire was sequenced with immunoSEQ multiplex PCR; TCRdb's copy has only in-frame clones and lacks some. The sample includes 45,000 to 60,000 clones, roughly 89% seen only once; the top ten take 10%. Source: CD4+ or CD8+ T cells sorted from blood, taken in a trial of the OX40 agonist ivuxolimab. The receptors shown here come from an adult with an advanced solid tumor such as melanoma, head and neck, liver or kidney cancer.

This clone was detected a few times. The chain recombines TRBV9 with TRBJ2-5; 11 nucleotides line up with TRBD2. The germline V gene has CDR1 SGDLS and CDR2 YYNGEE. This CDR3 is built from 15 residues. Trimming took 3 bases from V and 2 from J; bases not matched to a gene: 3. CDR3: CASSAGTSGQETQYF. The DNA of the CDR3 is TGTGCCAGCAGCGCCGGGACTAGCGGACAAGAGACCCAGTACTTC.

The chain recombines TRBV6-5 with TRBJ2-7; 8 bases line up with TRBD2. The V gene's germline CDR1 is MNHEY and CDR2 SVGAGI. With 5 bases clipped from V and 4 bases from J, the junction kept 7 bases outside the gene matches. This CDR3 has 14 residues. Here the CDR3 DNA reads TGTGCCAGCAGTCCCGGGGTAGCGGGATACGAGCAGTACTTC. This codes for CASSPGVAGYEQYF.